The entry below describes one T cell receptor (beta chain). Its binding antigen is unknown. Qualities for individual bases were not recorded, and no much larger clone is one base off. The data were obtained in a study of cytomegalovirus exposure and HLA in healthy donors (dated by TCRdb to about 2017). About the full investigation: An earlier analysis of approximately 550 of the donors reported 250 to 350 Gb of sequence data and roughly 110 million unique TCR beta sequences from 150 million to 200 million T cells. Roughly 320 gigabases of sequencing data and 70 million to 100 million unique TCR sequences made up an early release that covered several hundred HLA-typed donors. Of the approximately 370 genotyped donors, less than 90% were placed in the genetic ancestry cluster associated with self-reported Caucasian donors. The aim of the study was to test whether cataloging public T cell receptors could identify signatures of past pathogen exposure. The T cell repertoires of 666 subjects were profiled by immunosequencing and related to cytomegalovirus serostatus. A separate validation cohort of about 110 different subjects was used in addition to the roughly 670-subject first cohort. To predict cytomegalovirus infection status, the study combined high-throughput TCR immunosequencing, statistical association of individual TCRs with disease status, and machine learning. To study patterns of TCR occurrence, a later analysis re-analyzed previously published TCR beta repertoires from under 750 donors and added high-resolution HLA genotyping. Rather than drawing on any new phenotypic data, the later analysis identified candidate immune exposures from TCR beta sequences and the way those sequences occurred across donors. An earlier analysis of about 620 of the donors applied high-throughput TCR beta sequencing to assess whether each TCR beta V gene segment acted as functional or pseudogenic. Donor age, sex, ethnicity and CMV serostatus were collected together with the repertoire data. A later genetic analysis took genome-wide SNP genotypes for about three fifths of the roughly 700 donors and used that subset as a discovery cohort. Every discovery cohort repertoire had been produced on one sequencing platform. HLA typing covered class I and class II loci at four-digit resolution. Typing coverage varied by locus: about 620-630 donors for A, B, C, DRB1 and DQB1; roughly 520 for DQA1; about 570 for DPA1; 450 to 480 for DPB1. About five DR-DQ haplotypes were handled as single units for association and clustering because linkage in the cohort was strong. Among 398 genotyped donors of the cohort, an average of approximately 220,000 unique TCR beta nucleotide sequences was sequenced per donor, of which about 20% were non-productive. On the study overall, not on this receptor specifically: A later analysis reported that several top co-occurrence clusters appeared linked to parvovirus B19, influenza, CMV and Epstein-Barr virus. In a later genetic analysis, a missense DCLRE1C variant was associated with V-gene and J-gene trimming of TCR beta chains, and the association was replicated in an independent cohort. Most TCR sequences were observed very rarely across donors, whereas some public TCRs were present in many individuals. The classifier was reported to diagnose cytomegalovirus status with high specificity and sensitivity in both the original cohort and the validation cohort. Compared with equally common non-associated chains, HLA-associated TCR beta chains in a later analysis were more clonally expanded and had lower generation probabilities. The authors suggested that the approach could potentially be generalized to other disease states and immunological phenotypes. Broadly in line with IMGT annotations, most TCR beta V segments showed up in productive rearrangements about 90% or about 30% of the time in an earlier analysis of 587 of the donors. The earlier analysis of 587 of the donors excluded seventeen rarely observed V segments, including chromosome 9 orphons, because counts were too low. HLA typing was unavailable for some donors at each locus, so association tests used only the typed subset. The cohort was sequenced for TCR beta chains only, and without alpha or paired-chain data the features that could be detected were limited. Specific HLA alleles were associated with 16,951 TCR beta sequences at a false discovery rate of 0.05 in a later analysis. A cluster of highly shared sequence variants was judged likely to represent a technical artifact of the sequencing pipeline. Linkage disequilibrium might explain the correlated functional status among segregating V segments, but an unknown experimental factor could not be excluded. Sequencing depth was assumed to be roughly uniform across donors in the presence/absence analyses, though that assumption may not hold. Because the 87-base-pair reads could not distinguish some IMGT-functional V segments, including TRBV6-2 and TRBV6-3, those segments were excluded. Immune exposure information for the cohort was limited to CMV serostatus. A later analysis found that TCR association rates varied across HLA loci, with DRB1 alleles showing the most associated TCRs and HLA-C alleles the fewest. When HLA alleles, especially DR and DQ, strongly co-occurred, attributing TCR associations to individual alleles was difficult. The study gave a list of some 150 TCR beta chains associated with cytomegalovirus. In vitro tests confirmed that three of the cytomegalovirus-associated TCR beta chains recognize cytomegalovirus antigens. A later analysis found that most CMV-associated TCR beta chains appeared HLA-restricted, with HLA associations seemingly driven largely by CMV exposure. A further reported finding was that TCR beta sequences accurately predicted the HLA-A and HLA-B alleles for most subjects in the first cohort. According to a later genetic analysis, donors in an Asian-associated ancestry cluster had fewer N-insertions in productive TCRs than the approximately 670-donor mean.

The cohort comprised several hundred healthy bone marrow donors. All cohort members were sampled while nominally healthy, although unrecorded immune exposures were likely present. CMV serostatus was recorded as positive for roughly 300 and negative for about 50% of the roughly 670 cohort members, whereas no CMV serostatus was recorded for the donor in question. Every donor gave a peripheral blood sample, and the peripheral blood mononuclear cells from that sample were used for TCR beta sequencing. Genomic DNA was extracted from the blood cell samples with the Qiagen DNeasy Blood Extraction Kit. Library method: the immunoSEQ multiplex PCR assay. The multiplex PCR relied on a mix of 60 forward primers for TCR Vbeta segments and 13 reverse primers for TCR Jbeta segments. The CDR3 region of rearranged TCR beta genes was amplified from genomic DNA by a multiplex PCR assay. On the Illumina HiSeq System, the amplified TCR beta libraries were sequenced as 87-base-pair reads. The authors' pipeline ran thus. In a later analysis, about 80 million unique TCR beta chains were counted across the 500 to 850 repertoires, and about 10 million of these chains were shared by at least two donors. A nearest-neighbor algorithm error-corrected the raw reads and collapsed the reads into unique sequences, merging closely related sequences to remove PCR and sequencing errors. To assign V, D and J gene segments, CDR3 sequences were aligned to IMGT reference sequences. For a sequence to be retained, a match of at least six nucleotides was required to both a V gene segment and a J gene segment. A rearrangement counted as productive if the CDR3 had no stop codons and remained in frame with V and J, and every other rearrangement counted as non-productive. CDR3 was defined by IMGT convention, running from the second conserved V-encoded cysteine to the conserved J-encoded phenylalanine. In an earlier analysis of around 640 of the donors, sequences lacking an unambiguous match to a single V gene segment were excluded. An earlier analysis of a few hundred of the donors called V segments functional above 56.7% productive rearrangements and segregating when the between-donor standard deviation exceeded 5%. A statistical classification framework was built to diagnose cytomegalovirus status from the catalog of TCR beta chain sequences. In a later analysis, V and J genes were assigned by comparing TCR nucleotide sequences against IMGT/GENE-DB human TR gene sequences. Using the TCRdist pipeline, a later analysis assigned CDR3 sequences along with most-parsimonious VDJ recombination scenarios. A later analysis defined each TCR beta chain by its CDR3 amino acid sequence plus V-gene family, and excluded reads lacking a unique V-gene family. To address suspected cross-contamination and a sequencing artifact, a later analysis removed roughly 580 highly shared, low-generation-probability nucleotide sequences. In a later analysis, a clonal expansion index for each public chain was calculated from normalized within-repertoire ranks of inferred template counts. In a later analysis, generation probabilities were computed using a VDJ recombination model fitted to out-of-frame rearrangements, and the results were checked against IGoR. Hypergeometric tests were used in a later analysis to score TCR-TCR, TCR-HLA and TCR-CMV co-occurrence, with a repertoire-size bias correction applied to the TCR pairs. In a later analysis, false discovery rates were estimated by permuting HLA or CMV assignments 20 times. In a later analysis, co-occurring TCRs were grouped with DBSCAN, and TCRdist sequence similarity was added when clustering was performed within HLA-allele-positive subsets. For co-occurrence clustering, repertoires with fewer than 30,000 or more than 120,000 public chains were excluded, along with 4 to 6 repertoires with anomalous nucleotide sharing. In TCRdb, the immuneACCESS table is reduced to in-frame sequences with V and J assigned. These tables do not hold every clone; where another copy was compared, an unresolved V gene accounts for under half, and the others remain unexplained. V and J calls and clone size follow that table, whereas D and trimming were derived from the DNA. The sample table contains around 150,000 clones; only one count was recorded for 65% to 70% of them. Approximately 1.7% of the sample is taken by the ten largest.

Per the germline V gene, SGHRS is the CDR1 and YFSETQ is the CDR2. From the cysteine up to the phenylalanine, the CDR3 has a length of 17 residues. Only the CDR3 DNA is retained, 51 bases long and in frame from the first base. Here V drops 4 bases and J drops 6 bases, and the junction holds 7 bases not matched to any gene. This sequence was found in a human donor in good health. The sample comprised PBMCs. The receptor chain draws on TRBV5-1 and TRBJ2-1; the junction holds 16 bases that match TRBD2. The base sequence is TGCGCCAGCAGCCCGGGACTAGCGGGAGGGCCGGGCAATGAGCAGTTCTTC. The translation is CASSPGLAGGPGNEQFF.